What follows are 7 T cell receptor beta chains derived from one specimen sequenced in a study of T cell responses to AZD1222 COVID-19 vaccine. Profiling relied on immunoSEQ multiplex PCR, and the TCRdb table lists in-frame clones only, not all of them. The table lists 110,000 to 150,000 clones, approximately 90% of them singletons, with approximately 2.8% in the top ten. The specimen was peripheral blood, collected 28 days after the second AZD1222 dose. The receptor set was obtained from an adult who received the AZD1222 COVID-19 vaccine.

J is TRBJ1-2 and V is TRBV4-1, with a possible D match to TRBD1 (5 bases). This CDR3 is built from 17 residues. Germline V gives CDR1 MGHRA, CDR2 YSYEKL. Deletions cut 3 bases from V and 8 bases from J, with 25 bases between. In DNA, the CDR3 is TGCGCCAGCAGCCAGAGGGGCGGCTATGGGGCACCGTTGGGCTACACCTTC. Translation gives CASSQRGGYGAPLGYTF.

V is TRBV9 and J is TRBJ1-1; D possibly corresponds to TRBD1 (5 bases). Per the germline V gene, CDR1 is SGDLS and CDR2 is YYNGEE. Trimming cost V 2 bases and J 2 bases, with 10 bases left between them. The CDR3 is 14 amino acids. The CDR3 here is CASSVRVTNTEAFF. The CDR3, as DNA: TGTGCCAGCAGCGTCAGGGTGACTAACACTGAAGCTTTCTTT.

J is TRBJ2-1 and V is TRBV12-5; D gene ambiguous. The V and J ends lost 1 base and 8 bases respectively, with 15 bases between them. The CDR3 spans 15 residues. Germline V lookup: CDR1 LGHNT, CDR2 FRNRAP. CDR3 sequence reads: CASGLGVSVPDEQFF. CDR3 bases: TGTGCTAGTGGTTTGGGGGTTTCGGTACCTGATGAGCAGTTCTTC.

This chain links TRBV5-4 with TRBJ2-5, with a weak D call TRBD1 (6 bases). In germline, CDR1 is SGHNT, CDR2 YYREEE (reference sequence). The germline V and J ends were trimmed by 9 bases and 5 bases, with 23 bases remaining between them. The CDR3 loop spans 15 amino acids. CDR3 protein: CATRRSLGGSETQYF. DNA of the CDR3: TGTGCCACCCGCCGGTCTTTAGGGGGATCCGAGACCCAGTACTTC. The whole variable domain, filled in from reference TRBV5-4 and TRBJ2-5, reads ETGVTQSPTHLIKTRGQQVTLRCSSQSGHNTVSWYQQALGQGPQFIFQYYREEENGRGNFPPRFSGLQFPNYSSELNVNALELDDSALYLCATRRSLGGSETQYFGPGTRLLVL.

The rearrangement joins TRBV7-9 to TRBJ1-1; D unresolved. Germline V gene sequence: CDR1 SEHNR, CDR2 FQNEAQ (reference sequence). V was clipped by 8 bases and J by 1 base, with 11 bases between them. The CDR3 contains 13 residues. In DNA, the CDR3 is TGTGCCAGCTTCAGTGCCCCGAACACTGAAGCTTTCTTT. Its protein is CASFSAPNTEAFF.

The V call is TRBV10-3, the J call TRBJ2-2; D may correspond to TRBD1 or TRBD2 (5 bases each). Trimming pared 9 bases from V and 0 bases from J, leaving 14 bases between. This CDR3 is 15 amino acids long. CDR1 is ENHRY, CDR2 SYGVKD, per germline. The CDR3 DNA reads as TGTGCCATTCCAGGGCCAGCGGCGAACACCGGGGAGCTGTTTTTT. This gives the protein CAIPGPAANTGELFF.

The rearrangement joins TRBV6-5 to TRBJ1-2, with 9 bases aligning to TRBD1. The CDR3 covers 13 residues. The V and J ends lost 6 bases and 7 bases, in that order; junction bases with no gene match: 6. Germline CDR1 and CDR2: MNHEY and SVGAGI. DNA of the CDR3: TGTGCCAGCAGATATACAGGGGGCGGTGGCTACACCTTC. Translation: CASRYTGGGGYTF.